One and the same sample provided the 12 T cell receptor beta chains below, sequenced in a study of blood T cell repertoires in COVID-19. Data came from immunoSEQ multiplex PCR; TCRdb stores just in-frame clones and leaves some out. Here the sample spans 250,000 or so clones, more than 75% being singletons. Source material: PBMCs or T cells enriched from blood (not recorded which). The receptors originated from a woman aged 45-65 years who had been exposed to COVID-19.

V gene TRBV3-1 (or the pseudogene TRBV3-2) combines with J gene TRBJ1-4, with TRBD1 matching over 9 bases. The CDR3 runs to 15 residues. Germline V gives CDR1 LGHDT, CDR2 YNNKEL (reference sequence). With V trimmed by 5 bases and J by 8 bases, 9 bases remained unmatched. In DNA, the CDR3 is TGTGCCAGCAGCTTTCGACAGGGGGGAGGGGAAAAACTGTTTTTT. This codes for CASSFRQGGGEKLFF.

V and J are TRBV6-2 or TRBV6-3 and TRBJ2-1; 9 nucleotides agree with TRBD1. This CDR3 region has 16 residues. Germline CDR1 reads MNHEY; CDR2 reads SVGEGT. V was clipped by 2 bases and J by 9 bases; unmatched bases: 11. The CDR3 sequence: CASSYQTGGGIGEQFF. For the CDR3, the DNA is TGTGCCAGCAGTTACCAGACAGGGGGAGGGATCGGTGAGCAGTTCTTC.

This clone was observed a handful of times. This CDR3 reads CASSETPGHPPGYTF. The CDR3 bases are TGCGCCAGCAGTGAGACACCGGGACATCCGCCCGGTTACACCTTC. This chain links TRBV10-1 with TRBJ1-2, with D perhaps TRBD1 (6 bases). The CDR3 runs 15 residues. Germline values: CDR1 WNHNN, CDR2 SYGVQD (reference sequence). The germline V and J ends were trimmed by 2 bases and 11 bases, with 21 bases remaining between them.

The V gene is TRBV10-1, the J gene TRBJ2-1; a possible D gene is TRBD2 (6 bases). CDR1 and CDR2 from the germline V gene are WNHNN and SYGVQD (reference sequence). The V gene lost 2 bases and the J gene lost 3 bases, with 14 bases spanning the gap. The CDR3 consists of 16 residues. The CDR3 here is CASSELAGTNYNEQFF. The CDR3 bases are TGCGCCAGCAGTGAGCTTGCGGGGACGAACTACAATGAGCAGTTCTTC.

The CDR3 loop is CASSLAPHSGNTIYF. The CDR3, as DNA: TGTGCCAGCAGCTTGGCCCCCCACTCTGGAAACACCATATATTTT. The rearrangement joins TRBV5-4 to TRBJ1-3; D gene ambiguous. Germline lookup yields CDR1 SGHNT and CDR2 YYREEE (reference sequence). V lost 0 bases to trimming and J lost 0 bases, with 7 bases between them. This CDR3 has 15 amino acids.

The chain couples TRBV15 to TRBJ1-1; D possibly corresponds to TRBD1 (5 bases). The length of the CDR3 is 14 residues. Trimming took 0 bases from V and 1 from J, leaving 6 bases between them. Germline V gene data show CDR1 as LNHNV and CDR2 as YYDKDF (reference sequence). For the CDR3, the DNA is TGTGCCACCAGCAGAGACAGGGCGAACACTGAAGCTTTCTTT. Translating it yields CATSRDRANTEAFF.

The chain employs TRBV5-4 and TRBJ1-2, with D perhaps TRBD1 (6 bases). This CDR3 has 13 residues. The V and J ends lost 1 base and 4 bases respectively, with 8 bases between them. Germline assignment: CDR1 SGHNT and CDR2 YYREEE (reference sequence). CDR3 coding DNA: TGTGCCAGCAGCTTGAGAGGGGGCTATGGCTACACCTTC. Translation: CASSLRGGYGYTF.

The chain joins TRBV19 to TRBJ1-3, with TRBD1 as a possible D gene (5 bases). Deletions cut 1 base from V and 4 bases from J, with 11 bases between. The CDR3 contains 15 residues. Germline lookup yields CDR1 LNHDA and CDR2 SQIVND (reference sequence). CDR3 nucleotides: TGTGCCAGTAGTATAGCCCCGGGACTCGGAAACACCATATATTTT. Translated, it gives CASSIAPGLGNTIYF.

Only one count was recorded for this clone. The rearrangement uses TRBV7-2 and TRBJ2-1, with a weak D call TRBD1 (5 bases). Germline assignment: CDR1 SGHTA and CDR2 FQGNSA. Trimming left V 0 bases short and J 7 bases short, with 16 bases between. CDR3 size: 16 residues. CDR3 protein: CASSLAGAGESNEQFF. DNA for the CDR3: TGTGCCAGCAGCTTAGCTGGGGCAGGAGAGAGTAATGAGCAGTTCTTC.

V gene TRBV5-1 combines with J gene TRBJ1-4; D might be TRBD1 (5 bases). The germline V gene has CDR1 SGHRS and CDR2 YFSETQ. The germline V and J ends were trimmed by 2 bases and 8 bases, with 16 bases remaining between them. This CDR3 is built from 15 residues. This CDR3 is CASSFQGMIGEKLFF. The CDR3 bases are TGCGCCAGCAGCTTTCAGGGAATGATCGGAGAAAAACTGTTTTTT.

V gene TRBV6-1 combines with J gene TRBJ1-4, with D tentatively TRBD1 (5 bases). Trimming cost V 3 bases and J 0 bases, with 8 bases left between them. The CDR3 loop spans 15 amino acids. Per germline, CDR1 MNHNS and CDR2 SASEGT. In DNA, the CDR3 is TGTGCCAGCAGTGAGACAGCTGCAACTAATGAAAAACTGTTTTTT. Translation gives CASSETAATNEKLFF.

This clone was counted only a few times. This chain joins TRBV19 and TRBJ1-5; D perhaps matches TRBD1 (5 bases). With 5 bases removed from V and 6 bases from J, the gap between germline ends came to 11 bases. Per germline, CDR1 LNHDA and CDR2 SQIVND (reference sequence). The CDR3 covers 13 residues. CDR3 sequence reads: CASSLMGPQPQHF. CDR3 DNA: TGTGCCAGTAGTCTGATGGGGCCTCAGCCCCAGCATTTT.